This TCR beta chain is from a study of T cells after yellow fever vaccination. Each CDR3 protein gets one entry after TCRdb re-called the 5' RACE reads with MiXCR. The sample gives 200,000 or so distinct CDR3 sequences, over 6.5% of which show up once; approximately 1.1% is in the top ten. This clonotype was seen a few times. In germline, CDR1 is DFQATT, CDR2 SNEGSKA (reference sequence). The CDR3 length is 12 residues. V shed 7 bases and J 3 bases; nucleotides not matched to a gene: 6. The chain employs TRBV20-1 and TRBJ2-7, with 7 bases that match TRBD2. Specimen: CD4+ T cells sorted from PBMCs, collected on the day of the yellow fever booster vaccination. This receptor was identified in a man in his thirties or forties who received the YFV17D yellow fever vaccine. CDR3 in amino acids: CSGRGEGYEQYF. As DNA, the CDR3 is TGCAGTGGCCGGGGGGAGGGCTACGAGCAGTACTTC.